Listed below are T cell receptor beta chains from one sample, sequenced in a study of graft-versus-host responses after intestinal transplantation. These receptors' targets are unknown. TCRdb keeps only in-frame clones here, not all; method: immunoSEQ multiplex PCR. The sample records around 99,000 clones, roughly 89% being singletons. Sequencing was performed on unstimulated CD4+ T cells sorted from spleen or lymph node cells, taken before transplant. The receptors were sampled from a human donor who was the organ donor for an intestinal transplant. The CDR3 runs from the conserved cysteine through the conserved F or W. A D gene is named only where the DNA matches it firmly. Size is stated for part of the rows, as once, few or many counts, or as a class when the clone is expanded.

J: TRBJ2-7; V: TRBV5-4; length: 13; size: .; D: TRBD1; CDR3: CASRRDRGYEQYF; DNA: TGTGCCAGCCGCCGGGACAGGGGCTACGAGCAGTACTTC
J: TRBJ1-1; V: TRBV6-5; length: 15; size: .; D: .; CDR3: CASRREADLGTEAFF; DNA: TGTGCCAGCCGAAGAGAAGCGGACTTGGGCACTGAAGCTTTCTTT
J: TRBJ1-1; V: TRBV7-9; length: 15; size: .; D: TRBD1; CDR3: CASSPGTGWDTEAFF; DNA: TGTGCCAGCAGCCCCGGGACAGGGTGGGACACTGAAGCTTTCTTT
J: TRBJ2-7; V: TRBV5-1; length: 14; size: .; D: TRBD1; CDR3: CASSLGTGEYEQYF; DNA: TGCGCCAGCAGCTTGGGGACAGGGGAGTACGAGCAGTACTTC
J: TRBJ1-2; V: TRBV7-3; length: 17; size: few; D: TRBD1; CDR3: CASSLISTGSRDYGYTF; DNA: TGTGCCAGCAGCTTAATCTCGACAGGGTCAAGGGACTATGGCTACACCTTC
J: TRBJ1-6; V: TRBV7-2; length: 15; size: .; D: TRBD1; CDR3: CASSSRDRGNSPLHF; DNA: TGTGCCAGCAGCAGCCGGGACAGGGGAAATTCACCCCTCCACTTT
J: TRBJ2-7; V: TRBV7-6; length: 15; size: .; D: .; CDR3: CASSFVGGPQQEQYF; DNA: TGTGCCAGCAGCTTTGTAGGGGGACCGCAGCAGGAGCAGTACTTC
J: TRBJ2-3; V: TRBV5-1; length: 16; size: once; D: .; CDR3: CASSFQGGRHLDTQYF; DNA: TGCGCCAGCAGCTTCCAGGGTGGGCGGCATTTGGATACGCAGTATTTT
J: TRBJ2-1; V: TRBV7-2; length: 15; size: .; D: TRBD2; CDR3: CASSLELAGNNEQFF; DNA: TGTGCCAGCAGCTTAGAACTAGCGGGAAATAATGAGCAGTTCTTC
J: TRBJ2-1; V: TRBV5-6; length: 18; size: once; D: .; CDR3: CASSLGGAGVSSYNEQFF; DNA: TGTGCCAGCAGCTTAGGGGGCGCGGGGGTCAGCTCCTACAATGAGCAGTTCTTC
J: TRBJ2-3; V: TRBV6-1; length: 14; size: few; D: TRBD2; CDR3: CASSASGTTDTQYF; DNA: TGTGCCAGCAGTGCGAGCGGGACGACAGATACGCAGTATTTT
J: TRBJ1-6; V: TRBV7-8; length: 15; size: .; D: .; CDR3: CASRGGSSYNSPLHF; DNA: TGTGCCAGCAGGGGGGGAAGCTCCTATAATTCACCCCTCCACTTT
J: TRBJ1-2; V: TRBV28; length: 14; size: .; D: TRBD1; CDR3: CASSMPGQGYRYTF; DNA: TGTGCCAGCAGTATGCCGGGACAGGGGTATCGCTACACCTTC
J: TRBJ2-7; V: TRBV11-3; length: 15; size: .; D: TRBD1; CDR3: CASSFNAQTGGEQYF; DNA: TGTGCCAGCAGCTTTAACGCCCAGACAGGGGGCGAGCAGTACTTC
J: TRBJ2-1; V: TRBV19; length: 15; size: .; D: TRBD2; CDR3: CASSFEGLAGVEQFF; DNA: TGTGCCAGTAGCTTCGAAGGACTAGCGGGAGTTGAGCAGTTCTTC